Described below is a single T cell receptor (beta chain) sequence and its context. The data are from a study of blood T cell repertoires in COVID-19. Study in general: Samples representing acute and convalescent COVID-19 were sourced from the United States, Italy and Spain. In each case, the material was cDNA or gDNA derived from T cells, B-cell-depleted T cells, or PBMCs.

Study processing details: Amplification from reference gene primers served as the basis for estimated nucleated cell counts. This table comes from immunoSEQ multiplex PCR, and its TCRdb copy is limited to in-frame clones, with some not included. That table supplies the V and J calls and clone size; D and trimming were determined from the DNA. The data contain about 73,000 clones, about 79% of them seen just once; the ten biggest clones take up 4.1%. The CDR3 has 18 amino acids. V lost 0 bases and J lost 10, with 23 bases in between. Germline lookup yields CDR1 SGHKS and CDR2 YYEKEE (reference sequence).

This receptor was obtained from a woman aged 60-75 years with acute or convalescent COVID-19. The chain couples TRBV5-5 to TRBJ1-6; D is possibly TRBD1 (6 bases). Sequenced sample: peripheral blood. CDR3 nucleotides: TGTGCCAGCAGCTTGGGCCCCGGGGGGGCCGGGAGGTCCTCACCCCTCCACTTT. Amino acids: CASSLGPGGAGRSSPLHF.